The sequence of this T cell receptor beta chain was determined in a study of regulatory T cells in long-lasting Graves disease. General study results and limits: Persistent cases favored TRBV28, TRBJ1-2 and TRBJ2-5.

The V gene lost 4 bases and the J gene lost 0 bases, with 8 bases spanning the gap. The germline V gene has CDR1 SNHLY and CDR2 FYNNEI. This CDR3 is built from 14 residues. This clonotype was observed many times. What it recognizes is unknown. Specified time point: newly diagnosed GD, antithyroid drugs for less than 3 months. From PBMCs, RNA was extracted and then used to make the TCR library. Sequencing libraries for TCR beta were prepared with iRepertoire HTBI primers and Arm-PCR of CDR3 regions. Via MiXCR, TCRdb re-called the multiplex PCR reads, giving one row per CDR3 protein. This sample has some 250,000 distinct CDR3 sequences, with 15% to 20% found just once. This sample was shared with a second study, whose subject was T cells in Graves' hyperthyroidism and ophthalmopathy. According to that study: Investigators excluded patients with uncontrolled infection, other autoimmune disease, pregnancy or lactation. Blood samples included most of the expanded thyroid clonotypes exceeding 0.001.

V usage is TRBV2 and J usage is TRBJ2-3, with D perhaps TRBD2 (5 bases). The receptor comes from a woman in her twenties or thirties with Graves disease. Sequencing was performed on peripheral blood mononuclear cells (PBMCs), taken at new diagnosis, from a patient treated with antithyroid drugs. The CDR3 DNA reads TGTGCCAGCAGTGTTTCGGGGAGCACAGATACGCAGTATTTT. Residues: CASSVSGSTDTQYF.